This TCR beta chain comes out of a study of metastatic and nonmetastatic thyroid tumors (dated by TCRdb to 2019 to 2021). Regarding the complete study: Repertoires from peripheral blood and from tumor or nodule tissue samples of malignant and benign thyroid patients were compared. Summary of the overall study and its limitations: TCR beta diversity was reported as significantly higher in malignant tumors than in benign nodules, in both blood and tumor samples.

Library prep was done by PCR. The reads were generated on an Illumina HiSeq 4000. High-throughput sequencing was used to profile the TCR beta-chain CDR3 region of every patient. In the authors' own workflow: Drawing on CDR3 differences between clinicopathological groups, the researchers built a classifier meant to tell apart patients with distant-metastatic papillary thyroid cancer. The Shannon index was used to assess repertoire diversity, and the Morisita-Horn index was used to assess tumor-blood repertoire similarity. TCRdb reanalyzed the raw reads on its own, using fastp at Q25 for trimming and MiXCR for clone calling, and kept in-frame beta chains. The authors' filters were not applied to this entry. In this sample the table shows tens of thousands of clones, 20% of which occur a single time. The ten biggest clones cover more than 3.5% of the sample. None of the patients had been given any treatment before thyroid surgery. Using T-cell receptor beta sequencing, the study looked back at clinical samples from patients collected from about 2011 to 2018.

V is cut by 6 bases and J by 2 bases, and the space between the germline ends is 13 bases. Per the germline V gene, MNHNS is the CDR1 and SASEGT is the CDR2. The CDR3 covers 14 residues, taking in both the cysteine and the phenylalanine. Only CDR3 DNA remains: 42 bases, in frame from the first base. Only a few counts were recorded for this clone. Its specific antigen is unknown. No qualities accompany the bases; no much larger clone lies one base away. The receptor was isolated from a female donor with papillary thyroid cancer or a benign thyroid nodule (not recorded which). Some clones in this sample may be carry-over from other donors' samples. The sequence is built from TRBV6-1 and TRBJ2-5; a weak D assignment points to TRBD2 (5 bases agree). Specimen: blood. The CDR3 amino acid sequence is: CASRHGGSQETQYF. The DNA sequence is given as TGTGCCAGCAGACATGGCGGGTCGCAAGAGACCCAGTACTTC.